These 23 T cell receptor beta chains originate from one sample sequenced in a study of blood T cell repertoires in COVID-19. The method was immunoSEQ multiplex PCR; TCRdb's version includes in-frame clones alone and lacks a portion of them. Altogether 130,000 or so clones are present, about 82% being singletons, with the ten largest covering roughly 17%. Sequences were obtained from peripheral blood. The receptor set was obtained from a man between 60 and 70 years old with active or convalescent COVID-19.

This sequence joins TRBV19 and TRBJ2-2; D is uncertain. CDR1 is LNHDA and CDR2 is SQIVND in the germline V gene (reference sequence). The CDR3 length is 12 residues. V was cut by 3 bases and J by 7 bases, with 6 bases left in between. The DNA of the CDR3 is TGTGCCAGTAGTATTTTTTACGGGGAGCTGTTTTTT. It is translated as CASSIFYGELFF.

This chain joins TRBV9 and TRBJ2-2, with 9 bases identical to TRBD2. This CDR3 has 16 amino acids. CDR1 and CDR2 from the germline V gene are SGDLS and YYNGEE. The trim removed 3 bases at V and 7 bases at J, leaving 10 bases unmatched. The CDR3 reads CASSGKAGGPYGELFF. The CDR3 region has the DNA TGTGCCAGCAGCGGCAAGGCGGGAGGGCCGTACGGGGAGCTGTTTTTT.

This clone has just a few counts. The gene calls are TRBV7-2 and TRBJ2-1; TRBD2 matches 8 bases. From germline, CDR1 is SGHTA and CDR2 FQGNSA. V dropped 4 bases and J dropped 7; count of bases not matched to a gene: 6. The CDR3 is 14 residues long. This CDR3 is CASSSAGGWNEQFF. Here the CDR3 DNA reads TGTGCCAGCAGCTCGGCGGGAGGTTGGAATGAGCAGTTCTTC. Using reference TRBV7-2 and TRBJ2-1 for the parts outside the CDR3, the full variable domain is GAGVSQSPSNKVTEKGKDVELRCDPISGHTALYWYRQSLGQGLEFLIYFQGNSAPDKSGLPSDRFSAERTGGSVSTLTIQRTQQEDSAVYLCASSSAGGWNEQFFGPGTRLTVL.

The V call is TRBV7-9, the J call TRBJ2-2, with a weak D call TRBD1 (6 bases). The CDR3 consists of 15 residues. The germline CDR1 and CDR2 sequences are SEHNR and FQNEAQ (reference sequence). V lost 3 bases and J lost 1, with 9 bases in between. DNA of the CDR3: TGTGCCAGCAGCTTCAGGGGCGAGAACACCGGGGAGCTGTTTTTT. The encoded protein is CASSFRGENTGELFF.

The V call is TRBV28, the J call TRBJ2-7; 7 positions match TRBD2. The CDR3 totals 15 residues. Germline loops: CDR1 MDHEN, CDR2 SYDVKM. J gave up 6 bases and V 1 base, and 9 bases lay outside the gene matches. Here the CDR3 reads CASSLYSGRPVEQYF. Written as DNA, the CDR3 is TGTGCCAGCAGTTTATATAGCGGGCGCCCAGTCGAGCAGTACTTC.

The chain joins TRBV7-2 to TRBJ1-2; 7 bases line up with TRBD1. CDR3 length: 14 amino acids. V dropped 5 bases and J dropped 5; count of bases not matched to a gene: 8. The germline gives CDR1 SGHTA, CDR2 FQGNSA. As DNA, the CDR3 is TGTGCCAGCAGCCCCGACAGGGCCCTGTATGGCTACACCTTC. This sequence encodes CASSPDRALYGYTF.

This clone was seen more than once but under ten times. V usage is TRBV5-4 and J usage is TRBJ2-7, with TRBD2 matching 8 bases. Germline V gene lookup returns CDR1 SGHNT and CDR2 YYREEE (reference sequence). The CDR3 is 16 residues long. The V and J ends lost 4 bases and 3 bases, in that order; junction bases with no gene match: 12. In DNA form, the CDR3 reads TGTGCCAGCAGCCCGACCTTAGCGGGGATCGACTACGAGCAGTACTTC. Translated, it gives CASSPTLAGIDYEQYF.

This chain joins TRBV3-1 (or the pseudogene TRBV3-2) and TRBJ2-7, with no clear D. Germline V gene sequence: CDR1 LGHDT, CDR2 YNNKEL (reference sequence). CDR3 length equals 12 residues. V dropped 4 bases and J dropped 3 bases, with 7 bases sitting between them. CDR3 DNA sequence: TGTGCCAGCAGCCTTGCCGGCTACGAGCAGTACTTC. It is translated as CASSLAGYEQYF.

V and J are TRBV6-2 or TRBV6-3 and TRBJ1-1, with 8 bases matching TRBD1. Germline CDR1 is MNHEY and CDR2 is SVGEGT. The CDR3 runs to 15 residues. The trim removed 4 bases at V and 4 bases at J, leaving 8 bases unmatched. The chain's CDR3 is CASSFTRTGSTEAFF. The CDR3 DNA reads TGTGCCAGCAGTTTCACGCGGACAGGGAGCACTGAAGCTTTCTTT.

The rearrangement links TRBV19 to TRBJ1-5; D possibly corresponds to TRBD1 (6 bases). CDR1 LNHDA and CDR2 SQIVND come from the germline V gene (reference sequence). Trimming shortened V by 8 bases and J by 6 bases, and 35 bases separated the two germline ends. The CDR3 is 20 amino acids. Here the CDR3 DNA reads TGTGCCAGTGCCTCAAGGTTGTCCAGGCAGGGGATATCAAAGGCTCAGCCCCAGCATTTT. It is translated as CASASRLSRQGISKAQPQHF.

The chain couples TRBV27 to TRBJ2-3; TRBD2 is a possible D gene (5 bases). CDR1 is MNHEY, CDR2 SMNVEV, per germline (reference sequence). The CDR3 runs to 14 residues. V lost 3 bases and J 2 bases, leaving 9 bases between the germline ends. The CDR3 loop is CASSLRAITDTQYF. Here the CDR3 DNA reads TGTGCCAGCAGTTTGAGGGCGATCACAGATACGCAGTATTTT.

The V gene is TRBV19, the J gene TRBJ2-7, with unresolved D. Germline assignment: CDR1 LNHDA and CDR2 SQIVND (reference sequence). CDR3 length equals 13 residues. V was cut by 10 bases and J by 2 bases, with 15 bases left in between. The CDR3 is CATLGRKAYEQYF. The CDR3 nucleotides read TGTGCCACCCTGGGCCGCAAAGCCTACGAGCAGTACTTC.

The chain joins TRBV7-2 to TRBJ1-4; 7 nucleotides match TRBD1. Trimming at V came to 1 base and at J to 6 bases, leaving 2 bases not matched to a gene. This CDR3 comprises 14 residues. The germline gives CDR1 SGHTA, CDR2 FQGNSA. The CDR3 protein is CASSLGQGDEKLFF. The CDR3, as DNA: TGTGCCAGCAGCTTAGGACAGGGCGATGAAAAACTGTTTTTT. The whole variable domain, remainder taken from reference TRBV7-2 and TRBJ1-4, is GAGVSQSPSNKVTEKGKDVELRCDPISGHTALYWYRQSLGQGLEFLIYFQGNSAPDKSGLPSDRFSAERTGGSVSTLTIQRTQQEDSAVYLCASSLGQGDEKLFFGSGTQLSVL.

The chain couples TRBV7-3 to TRBJ2-6; maybe TRBD1 (5 bases). The CDR3 covers 14 residues. The ends were cut back, 2 bases at V and 12 bases at J, with 14 bases in the middle. From germline, CDR1 is SGHTA and CDR2 FQGTGA. The CDR3 nucleotides are TGTGCCAGCAGCTTATCCGGCAGGGCAGGCGTCCTGACTTTC. Amino acid sequence: CASSLSGRAGVLTF.

The chain is built from TRBV11-1 and TRBJ2-7; 8 bases match TRBD2. This CDR3 spans 16 amino acids. CDR1 and CDR2 (germline): SGHAT, FQDESV (reference sequence). J lost 4 bases, V lost 6 bases, and 14 bases had no gene match. The CDR3 DNA sequence: TGTGCCAGCAGTCGACCCCAGGCGGGAGGATTATACGAGCAGTACTTC. As protein: CASSRPQAGGLYEQYF.

The chain links TRBV3-1 (or the pseudogene TRBV3-2) to TRBJ2-5; possibly TRBD1 for D (6 bases). Germline V CDR1 and CDR2: LGHDT, YNNKEL (reference sequence). The CDR3 sequence is 13 residues long. V was trimmed by 4 bases and J by 1 base, leaving 7 bases between them. CDR3: CASSRGPQETQYF. The DNA for the CDR3 is TGTGCCAGCAGCCGGGGGCCCCAAGAGACCCAGTACTTC.

The gene calls are TRBV19 and TRBJ2-3; a possible D gene is TRBD1 (6 bases). Germline lookup yields CDR1 LNHDA and CDR2 SQIVND (reference sequence). Trimming pared 6 bases from V and 5 bases from J, leaving 15 bases between. The CDR3 is made up of 14 amino acids. CDR3 amino acids: CASSLTGTRDTQYF. The CDR3 coding sequence is TGTGCCAGTAGCCTGACAGGCACCCGAGATACGCAGTATTTT.

This rearrangement joins TRBV28 to TRBJ1-5; possibly TRBD1 for D (5 bases). The CDR3 covers 15 residues. Trimming stripped 2 bases from V and 3 bases from J, with 11 bases between. Germline assignment: CDR1 MDHEN and CDR2 SYDVKM. The CDR3 nucleotides read TGTGCCAGCAGTTTAATACAGGCGTCCAATCAGCCCCAGCATTTT. This translates into CASSLIQASNQPQHF.

The chain is built from TRBV7-8 and TRBJ1-2, with unresolved D. The CDR3 covers 14 residues. In germline, CDR1 is SGHVS, CDR2 FQNEAQ. The germline V and J ends were trimmed by 2 bases and 5 bases, with 12 bases remaining between them. The CDR3 region is CASSLSGKNYGYTF. The DNA for the CDR3 is TGTGCCAGCAGCTTATCAGGCAAAAATTATGGCTACACCTTC.

This clone was observed once. This sequence joins TRBV19 and TRBJ1-3, with 7 nucleotides matching TRBD1. This CDR3 spans 15 amino acids. V shed 5 bases, J shed 3 bases, and the junction held 7 bases outside the gene matches. CDR1 is LNHDA and CDR2 is SQIVND in the germline V gene (reference sequence). This chain's CDR3 is CASSDLGQIGNTIYF. The CDR3 coding sequence is TGTGCCAGTAGTGACTTGGGACAGATTGGAAACACCATATATTTT. Supplemented by reference TRBV19 and TRBJ1-3, the full variable domain reads DGGITQSPKYLFRKEGQNVTLSCEQNLNHDAMYWYRQDPGQGLRLIYYSQIVNDFQKGDIAEGYSVSREKKESFPLTVTSAQKNPTAFYLCASSDLGQIGNTIYFGEGSWLTVV.

This clone was seen only a few times. The same CDR3 is also encoded by other DNA sequences in this sample. V usage is TRBV3-1 (or the pseudogene TRBV3-2) and J usage is TRBJ2-5, with a possible D match to TRBD1 (6 bases). CDR3 length equals 15 residues. The ends were cut back, 4 bases at V and 5 bases at J, with 17 bases in the middle. From germline, CDR1 is LGHDT and CDR2 YNNKEL (reference sequence). The CDR3 sequence is CASSPPGRGLETQYF. CDR3 DNA: TGTGCCAGCAGCCCCCCGGGCAGGGGATTGGAGACCCAGTACTTC.

The J gene is TRBJ1-5, the V gene TRBV28, with 10 bases fitting TRBD1. J lost 7 bases, V lost 4 bases, and 13 bases had no gene match. The CDR3 is made up of 17 amino acids. CDR1 and CDR2 (germline): MDHEN, SYDVKM. CDR3 sequence (DNA): TGTGCCAGCAGTTCGGACAGGGGGGGTGCGATCAGACAGCCCCAGCATTTT. Protein sequence: CASSSDRGGAIRQPQHF.

The CDR3 sequence: CASSSLGGRGSGGYTF. The CDR3 bases are TGTGCCAGCAGTTCCCTGGGGGGGCGCGGGTCTGGCGGCTACACCTTC. The rearrangement joins TRBV6-6 to TRBJ1-2, with a possible D match to TRBD1 (6 bases). V lost 4 bases, J lost 8 bases, and 23 bases lay in between. Germline CDR1 MNHNY, CDR2 SVGAGI (reference sequence). The CDR3 extends over 16 amino acids.